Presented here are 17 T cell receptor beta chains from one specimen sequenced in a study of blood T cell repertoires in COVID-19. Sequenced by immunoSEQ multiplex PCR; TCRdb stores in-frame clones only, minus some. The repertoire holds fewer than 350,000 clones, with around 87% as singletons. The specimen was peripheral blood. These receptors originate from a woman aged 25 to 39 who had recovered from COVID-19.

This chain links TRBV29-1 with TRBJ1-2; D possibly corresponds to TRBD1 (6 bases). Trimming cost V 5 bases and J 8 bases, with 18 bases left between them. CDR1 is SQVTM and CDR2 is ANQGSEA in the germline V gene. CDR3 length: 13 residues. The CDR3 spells CSVWARGLGGYTF. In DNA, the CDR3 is TGCAGCGTTTGGGCCAGGGGCTTAGGAGGCTACACCTTC.

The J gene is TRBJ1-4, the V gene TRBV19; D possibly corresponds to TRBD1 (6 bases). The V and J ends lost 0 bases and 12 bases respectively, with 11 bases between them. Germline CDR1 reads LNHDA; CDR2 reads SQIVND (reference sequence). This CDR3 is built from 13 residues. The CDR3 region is CASSIDLEGELFF. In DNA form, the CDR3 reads TGTGCCAGTAGTATAGATCTCGAGGGGGAACTGTTTTTT.

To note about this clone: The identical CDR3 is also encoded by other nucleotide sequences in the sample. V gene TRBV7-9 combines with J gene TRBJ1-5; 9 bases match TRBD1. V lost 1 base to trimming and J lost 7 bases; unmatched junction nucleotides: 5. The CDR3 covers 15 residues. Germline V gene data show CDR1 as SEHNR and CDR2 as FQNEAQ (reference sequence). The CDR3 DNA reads TGTGCCAGCAGCTTAGAGGGGACAGGGATCCAGCCCCAGCATTTT. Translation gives CASSLEGTGIQPQHF.

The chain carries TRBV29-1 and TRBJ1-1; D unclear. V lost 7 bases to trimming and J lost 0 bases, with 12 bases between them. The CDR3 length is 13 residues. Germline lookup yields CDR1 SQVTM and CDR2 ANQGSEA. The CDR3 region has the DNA TGCAGCGCACGAACAGATCTGAACACTGAAGCTTTCTTT. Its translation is CSARTDLNTEAFF.

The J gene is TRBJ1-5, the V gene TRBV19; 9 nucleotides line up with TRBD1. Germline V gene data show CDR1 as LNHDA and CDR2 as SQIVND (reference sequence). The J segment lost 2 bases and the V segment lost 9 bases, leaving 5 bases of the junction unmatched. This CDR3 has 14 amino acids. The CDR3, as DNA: TGTGCCAGCGAACGACAGGGGGGCAATCAGCCCCAGCATTTT. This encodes CASERQGGNQPQHF.

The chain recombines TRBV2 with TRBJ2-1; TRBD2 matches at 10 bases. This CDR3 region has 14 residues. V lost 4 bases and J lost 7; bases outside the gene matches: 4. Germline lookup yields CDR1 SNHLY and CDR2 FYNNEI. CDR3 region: CASSGTSGDNEQFF. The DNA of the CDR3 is TGTGCCAGCAGTGGAACTAGCGGGGATAATGAGCAGTTCTTC.

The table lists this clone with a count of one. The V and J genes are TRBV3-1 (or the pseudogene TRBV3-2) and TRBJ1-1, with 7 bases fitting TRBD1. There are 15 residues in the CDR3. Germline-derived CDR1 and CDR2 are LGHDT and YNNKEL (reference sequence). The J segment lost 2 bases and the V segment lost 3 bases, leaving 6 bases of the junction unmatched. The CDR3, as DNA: TGTGCCAGCAGCCAGACGGACAGGTTTAACACTGAAGCTTTCTTT. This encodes CASSQTDRFNTEAFF.

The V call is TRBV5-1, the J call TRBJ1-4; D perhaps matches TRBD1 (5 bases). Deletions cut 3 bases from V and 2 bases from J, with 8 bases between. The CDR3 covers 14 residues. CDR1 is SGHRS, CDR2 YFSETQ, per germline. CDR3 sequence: CASSSQGTNEKLFF. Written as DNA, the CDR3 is TGCGCCAGCAGCTCGCAGGGTACTAATGAAAAACTGTTTTTT.

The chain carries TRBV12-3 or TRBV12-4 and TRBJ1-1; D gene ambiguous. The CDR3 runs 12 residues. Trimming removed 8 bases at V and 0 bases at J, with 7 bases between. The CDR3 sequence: CASRTMNTEAFF. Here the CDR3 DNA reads TGTGCCAGCCGCACTATGAACACTGAAGCTTTCTTT.

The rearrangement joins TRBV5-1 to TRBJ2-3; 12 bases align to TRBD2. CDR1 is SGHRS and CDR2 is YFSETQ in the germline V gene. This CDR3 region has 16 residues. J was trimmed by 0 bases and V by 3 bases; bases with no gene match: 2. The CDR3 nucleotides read TGCGCCAGCAGCTCCGGGACTAGCGGGAGCACAGATACGCAGTATTTT. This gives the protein CASSSGTSGSTDTQYF.

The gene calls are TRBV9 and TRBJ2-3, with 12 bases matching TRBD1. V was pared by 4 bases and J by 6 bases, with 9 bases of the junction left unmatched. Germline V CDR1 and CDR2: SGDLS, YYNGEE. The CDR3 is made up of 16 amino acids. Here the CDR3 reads CASSLRDRGRRDTQYF. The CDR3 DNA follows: TGTGCCAGCAGCCTCCGGGACAGGGGGCGCCGGGATACGCAGTATTTT. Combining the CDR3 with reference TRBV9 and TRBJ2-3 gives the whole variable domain DSGVTQTPKHLITATGQRVTLRCSPRSGDLSVYWYQQSLDQGLQFLIQYYNGEERAKGNILERFSAQQFPDLHSELNLSSLELGDSALYFCASSLRDRGRRDTQYFGPGTRLTVL.

The CDR3 DNA reads as TGTGCCAGCAGCTTAACAGGGGGGCAAGAGACCCAGTACTTC. Its translation: CASSLTGGQETQYF. The chain carries TRBV7-9 and TRBJ2-5; TRBD1 agrees at 8 bases. The CDR3 is 14 amino acids. With V trimmed by 2 bases and J by 2 bases, 1 base remained unmatched. The germline gives CDR1 SEHNR, CDR2 FQNEAQ (reference sequence).

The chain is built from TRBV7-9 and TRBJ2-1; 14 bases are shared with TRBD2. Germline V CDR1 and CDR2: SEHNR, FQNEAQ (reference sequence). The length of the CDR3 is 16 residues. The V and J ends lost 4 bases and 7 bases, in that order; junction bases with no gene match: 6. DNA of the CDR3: TGTGCCAGCAGCTCCCCCGGGACTAGCGGGAGTAATGAGCAGTTCTTC. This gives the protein CASSSPGTSGSNEQFF.

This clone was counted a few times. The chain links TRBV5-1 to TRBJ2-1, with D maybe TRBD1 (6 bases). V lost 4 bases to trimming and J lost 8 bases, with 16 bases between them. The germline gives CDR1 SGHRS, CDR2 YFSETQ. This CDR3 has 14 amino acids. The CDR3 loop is CASSRRQVSDEQFF. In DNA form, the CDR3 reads TGCGCCAGCAGCAGACGACAGGTTAGCGATGAGCAGTTCTTC.

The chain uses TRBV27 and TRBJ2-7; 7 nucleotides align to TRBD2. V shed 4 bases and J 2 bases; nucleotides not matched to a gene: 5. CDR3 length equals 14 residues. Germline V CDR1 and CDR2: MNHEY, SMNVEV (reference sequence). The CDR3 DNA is TGTGCCAGCAGTTCGGGACTATCTACCTACGAGCAGTACTTC. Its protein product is CASSSGLSTYEQYF.

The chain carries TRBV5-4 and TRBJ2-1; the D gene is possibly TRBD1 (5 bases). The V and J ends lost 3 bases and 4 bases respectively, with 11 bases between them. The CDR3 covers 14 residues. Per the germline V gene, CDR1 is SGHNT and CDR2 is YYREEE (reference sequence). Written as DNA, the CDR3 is TGTGCCAGCAGCTCGAGGCAGGGTTACAATGAGCAGTTCTTC. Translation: CASSSRQGYNEQFF.

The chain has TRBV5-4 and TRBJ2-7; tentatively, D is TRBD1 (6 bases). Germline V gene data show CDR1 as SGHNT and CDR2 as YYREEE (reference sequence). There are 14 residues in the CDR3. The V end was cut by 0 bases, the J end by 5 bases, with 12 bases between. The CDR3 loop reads CASSLAPGVDEQYF. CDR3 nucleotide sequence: TGTGCCAGCAGCTTGGCCCCAGGGGTGGACGAGCAGTACTTC.